This T cell receptor (delta chain) was profiled in a study of γδ T cells in repeated Plasmodium falciparum infection. Study-level results: Waves of new clonotype selection appeared after repeated controlled infections in Vdelta2-negative, largely Vdelta1+, gammadelta T cells.

J was trimmed by 3 bases and V by 3 bases; bases with no gene match: 16. CDR1 and CDR2 from the germline V gene are TSWWSYY and QGS. The CDR3 sequence is 19 residues long. About this clone: As yet, its antigen is unknown. A far bigger clonotype differs at one base, so this is likely a read error. Additional DNA sequences in this sample encode the identical CDR3.

TCRdb re-processed the multiplex PCR reads using CATT. The repertoire holds over 55,000 delta-chain clones, around 1.7% seen once, with 15% in the top ten. Flow sorting of PBMC yielded separate Vgamma9/Vdelta2+ and Vdelta2-negative gammadelta T cell populations for bulk repertoire analysis. The chain combines TRDV1 with TRDJ1, with 10 bases fitting TRDD3. This clonotype was obtained from a pool of human donors (malaria-infected and uninfected, not separated). The sequenced sample was gamma-delta T cells from blood. CDR3 in DNA: TGTGCTCTTGGGGAGTTCTTACCCGTTACTGGGGGATGGGCCGATAAACTCATCTTT. Residues: CALGEFLPVTGGWADKLIF.